This TCR beta chain is drawn from a study of blood T cells in healthy people across ages. Study-wide points: Compared with aged donors, long-lived donors showed fewer expanded clones, suggesting selection.

J gave up 4 bases and V 3 bases, and 7 bases lay outside the gene matches. This CDR3 region has 15 residues. The total RNA that was extracted per sample amounted to at least 5.5 micrograms. This clonotype was seen at least ten times. What it recognizes is unknown. Next came a second PCR, run for roughly 6 to 11 cycles, which used a sample-barcoded 5' primer along with a J-beta primer mix. In TCRdb, the 5' RACE reads were re-called with MiXCR into one record per CDR3 protein. Seen here are more than 750,000 distinct CDR3 sequences, 25% to 35% observed once, and the top ten hold roughly 10%. This sample was also put to use in a study of T cells of mothers and their children. That study adds: Mothers yielded over 10 million CDR3 reads, children about 2.8 million each. Related and unrelated pairs show similar thymic shaping of TCR recombination output.

The sample taken for sequencing was blood. The sequence came from a woman aged 40 to 50 in good health. This chain joins TRBV12-3 or TRBV12-4 and TRBJ1-2; TRBD1 matches at 8 bases. The DNA of the CDR3 is TGTGCCAGCAGTTTGGCCCCACAGGGGGGCTATGGCTACACCTTC. This translates into CASSLAPQGGYGYTF.